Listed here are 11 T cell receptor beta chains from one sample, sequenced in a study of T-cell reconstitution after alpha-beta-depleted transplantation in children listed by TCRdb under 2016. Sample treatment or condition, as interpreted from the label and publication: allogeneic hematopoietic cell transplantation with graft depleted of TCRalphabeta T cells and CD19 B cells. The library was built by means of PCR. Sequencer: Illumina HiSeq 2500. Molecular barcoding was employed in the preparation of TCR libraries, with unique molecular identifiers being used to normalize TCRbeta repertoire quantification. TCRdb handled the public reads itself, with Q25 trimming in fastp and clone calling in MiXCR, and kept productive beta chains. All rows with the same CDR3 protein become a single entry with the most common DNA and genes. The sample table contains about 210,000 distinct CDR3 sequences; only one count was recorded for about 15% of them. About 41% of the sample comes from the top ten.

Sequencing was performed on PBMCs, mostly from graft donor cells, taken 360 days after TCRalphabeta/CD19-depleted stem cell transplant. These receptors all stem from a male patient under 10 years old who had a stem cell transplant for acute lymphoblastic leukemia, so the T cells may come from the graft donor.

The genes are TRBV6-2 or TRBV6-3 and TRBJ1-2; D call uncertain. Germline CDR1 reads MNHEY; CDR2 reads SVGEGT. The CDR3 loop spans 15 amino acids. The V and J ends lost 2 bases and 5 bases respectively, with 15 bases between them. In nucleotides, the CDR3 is TGTGCCAGCAGTTACCCCGGACGGATCGCTTATGGCTACACCTTC. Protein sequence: CASSYPGRIAYGYTF.

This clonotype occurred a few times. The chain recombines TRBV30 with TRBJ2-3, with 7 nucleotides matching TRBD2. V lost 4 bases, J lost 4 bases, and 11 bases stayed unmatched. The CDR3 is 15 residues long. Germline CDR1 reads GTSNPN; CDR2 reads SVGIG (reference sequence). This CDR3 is CAWNSLGGSSDTQYF. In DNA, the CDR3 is TGTGCCTGGAATAGTTTGGGCGGGAGCTCAGATACGCAGTATTTT.

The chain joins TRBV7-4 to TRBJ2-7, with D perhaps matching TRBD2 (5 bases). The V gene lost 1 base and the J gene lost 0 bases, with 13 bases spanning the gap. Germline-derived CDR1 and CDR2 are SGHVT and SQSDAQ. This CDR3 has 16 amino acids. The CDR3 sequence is CASSLGQPGISYEQYF. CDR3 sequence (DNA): TGTGCCAGCAGCTTAGGGCAGCCGGGGATCTCCTACGAGCAGTACTTC.

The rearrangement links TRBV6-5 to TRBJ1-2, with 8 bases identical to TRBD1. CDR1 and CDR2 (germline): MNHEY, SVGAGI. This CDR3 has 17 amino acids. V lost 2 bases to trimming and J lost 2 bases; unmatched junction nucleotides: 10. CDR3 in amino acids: CASSYPSGGPVNYGYTF. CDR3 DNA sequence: TGTGCCAGCAGTTACCCGTCAGGGGGCCCTGTAAACTATGGCTACACCTTC.

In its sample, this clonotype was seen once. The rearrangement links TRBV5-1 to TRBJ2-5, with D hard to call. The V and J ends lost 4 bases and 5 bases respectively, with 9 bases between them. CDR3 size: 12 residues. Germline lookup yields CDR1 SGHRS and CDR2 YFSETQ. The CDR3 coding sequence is TGCGCCAGCAGCCCCCAGTCGGAGACCCAGTACTTC. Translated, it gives CASSPQSETQYF.

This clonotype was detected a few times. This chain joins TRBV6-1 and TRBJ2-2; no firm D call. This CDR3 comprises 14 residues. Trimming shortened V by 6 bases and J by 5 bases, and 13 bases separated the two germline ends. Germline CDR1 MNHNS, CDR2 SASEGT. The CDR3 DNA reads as TGTGCCAGCAGCCCCCCGACTGCAACCGGGGAGCTGTTTTTT. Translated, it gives CASSPPTATGELFF.

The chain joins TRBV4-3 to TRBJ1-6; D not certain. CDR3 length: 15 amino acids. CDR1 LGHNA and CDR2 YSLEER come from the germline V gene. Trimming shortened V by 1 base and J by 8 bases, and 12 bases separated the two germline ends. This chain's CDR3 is CASSQAVRVHSPLHF. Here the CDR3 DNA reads TGCGCCAGCAGCCAAGCGGTGCGGGTCCATTCACCCCTCCACTTT.

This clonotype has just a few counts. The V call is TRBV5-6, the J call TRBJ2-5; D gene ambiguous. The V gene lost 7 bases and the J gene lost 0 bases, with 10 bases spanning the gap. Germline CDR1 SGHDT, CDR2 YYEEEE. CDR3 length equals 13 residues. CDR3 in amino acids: CASRSLYQETQYF. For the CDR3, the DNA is TGTGCCAGCCGTTCCTTGTACCAAGAGACCCAGTACTTC.

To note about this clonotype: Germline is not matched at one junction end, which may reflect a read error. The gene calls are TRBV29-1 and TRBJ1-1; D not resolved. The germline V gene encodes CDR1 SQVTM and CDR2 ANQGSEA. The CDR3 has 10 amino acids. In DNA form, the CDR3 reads TGCAGCGGACGGAACACTGAAGATTTCTTT. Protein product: CSGRNTEDFF.

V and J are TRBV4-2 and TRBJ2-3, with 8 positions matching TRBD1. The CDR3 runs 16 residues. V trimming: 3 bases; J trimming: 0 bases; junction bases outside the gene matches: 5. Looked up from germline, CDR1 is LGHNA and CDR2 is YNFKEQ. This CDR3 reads CASSQGGQGSTDTQYF. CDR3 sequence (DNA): TGTGCCAGCAGCCAGGGCGGACAGGGCAGCACAGATACGCAGTATTTT.

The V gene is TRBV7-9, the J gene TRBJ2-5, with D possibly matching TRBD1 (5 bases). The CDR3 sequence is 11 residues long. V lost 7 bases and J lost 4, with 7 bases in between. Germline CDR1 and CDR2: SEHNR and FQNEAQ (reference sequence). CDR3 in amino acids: CASTDRETQYF. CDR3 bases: TGTGCCAGCACCGACAGAGAGACCCAGTACTTC.